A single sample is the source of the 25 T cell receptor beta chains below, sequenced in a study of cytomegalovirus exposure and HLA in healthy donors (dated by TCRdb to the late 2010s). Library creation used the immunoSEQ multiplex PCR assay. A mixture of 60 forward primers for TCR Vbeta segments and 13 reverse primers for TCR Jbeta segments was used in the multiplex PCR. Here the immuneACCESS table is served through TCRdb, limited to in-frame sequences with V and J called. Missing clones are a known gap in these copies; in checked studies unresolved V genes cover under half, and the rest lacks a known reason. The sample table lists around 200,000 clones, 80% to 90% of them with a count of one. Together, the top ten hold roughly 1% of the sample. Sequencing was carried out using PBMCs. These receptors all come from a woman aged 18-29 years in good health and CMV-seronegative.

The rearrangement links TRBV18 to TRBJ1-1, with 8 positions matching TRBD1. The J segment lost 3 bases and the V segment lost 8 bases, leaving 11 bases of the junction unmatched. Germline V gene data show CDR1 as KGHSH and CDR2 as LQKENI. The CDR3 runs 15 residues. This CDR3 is CASTAPRGRDTEAFF. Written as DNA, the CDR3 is TGTGCCAGCACCGCCCCCAGGGGGCGGGACACTGAAGCTTTCTTT. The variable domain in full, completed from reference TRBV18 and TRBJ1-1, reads NAGVMQNPRHLVRRRGQEARLRCSPMKGHSHVYWYRQLPEEGLKFMVYLQKENIIDESGMPKERFSAEFPKEGPSILRIQQVVRGDSAAYFCASTAPRGRDTEAFFGQGTRLTVV.

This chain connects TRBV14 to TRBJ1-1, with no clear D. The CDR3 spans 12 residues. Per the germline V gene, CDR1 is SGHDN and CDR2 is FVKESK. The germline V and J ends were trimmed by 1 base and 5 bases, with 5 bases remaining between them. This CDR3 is CASSQAGTEAFF. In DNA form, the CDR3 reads TGTGCCAGCAGCCAAGCCGGGACTGAAGCTTTCTTT.

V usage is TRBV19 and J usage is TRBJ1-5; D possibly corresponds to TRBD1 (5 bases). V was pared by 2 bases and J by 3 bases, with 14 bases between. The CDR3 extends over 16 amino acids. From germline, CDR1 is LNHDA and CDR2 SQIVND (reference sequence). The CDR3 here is CASSICRALSNQPQHF. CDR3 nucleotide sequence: TGTGCCAGTAGTATATGCAGGGCACTTTCCAATCAGCCCCAGCATTTT.

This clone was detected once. CDR3 sequence reads: CASSQGRGTEAFF. As DNA, the CDR3 is TGTGCCAGCAGCCAAGGGAGGGGCACTGAAGCTTTCTTT. This sequence joins TRBV4-2 and TRBJ1-1; possibly TRBD1 for D (5 bases). The germline V gene has CDR1 LGHNA and CDR2 YNFKEQ. The CDR3 runs to 13 residues. V was trimmed by 1 base and J by 4 bases, leaving 7 bases between them.

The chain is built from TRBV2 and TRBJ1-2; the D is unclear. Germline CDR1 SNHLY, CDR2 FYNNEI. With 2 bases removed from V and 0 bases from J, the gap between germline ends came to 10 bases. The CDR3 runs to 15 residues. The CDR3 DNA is TGTGCCAGCAGTGAATCTCCATCAGCTAACTATGGCTACACCTTC. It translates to CASSESPSANYGYTF.

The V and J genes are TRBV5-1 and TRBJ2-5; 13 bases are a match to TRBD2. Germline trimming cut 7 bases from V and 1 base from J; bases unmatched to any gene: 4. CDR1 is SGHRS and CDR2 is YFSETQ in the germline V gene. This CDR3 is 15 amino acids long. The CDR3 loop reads CASGTSGGAQETQYF. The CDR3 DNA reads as TGCGCCAGCGGTACTAGCGGGGGGGCCCAAGAGACCCAGTACTTC.

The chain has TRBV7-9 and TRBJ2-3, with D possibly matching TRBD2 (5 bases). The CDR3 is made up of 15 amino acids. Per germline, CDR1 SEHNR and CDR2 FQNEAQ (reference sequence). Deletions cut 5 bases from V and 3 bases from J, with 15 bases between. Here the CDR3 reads CASSTAGVKTDTQYF. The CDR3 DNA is TGTGCCAGCAGCACCGCCGGGGTGAAAACAGATACGCAGTATTTT.

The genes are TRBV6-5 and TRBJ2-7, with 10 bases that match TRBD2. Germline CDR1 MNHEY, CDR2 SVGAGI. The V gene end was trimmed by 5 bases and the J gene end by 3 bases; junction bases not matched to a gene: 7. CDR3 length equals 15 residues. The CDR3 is CASSKKREGRYEQYF. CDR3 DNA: TGTGCCAGCAGTAAAAAGCGGGAGGGCCGCTACGAGCAGTACTTC.

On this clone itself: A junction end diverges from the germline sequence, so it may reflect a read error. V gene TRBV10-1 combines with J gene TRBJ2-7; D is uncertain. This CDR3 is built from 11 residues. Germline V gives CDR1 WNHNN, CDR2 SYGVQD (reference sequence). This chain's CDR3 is CATSHSNEQYF. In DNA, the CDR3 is TGCGCCACTTCCCACTCCAACGAGCAGTACTTC.

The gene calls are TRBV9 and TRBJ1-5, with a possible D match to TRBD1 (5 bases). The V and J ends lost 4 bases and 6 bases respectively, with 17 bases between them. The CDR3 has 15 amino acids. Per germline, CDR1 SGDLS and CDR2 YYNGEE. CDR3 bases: TGTGCCAGCAGCCCTGGACATCTTGGTGCTCAGCCCCAGCATTTT. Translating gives CASSPGHLGAQPQHF. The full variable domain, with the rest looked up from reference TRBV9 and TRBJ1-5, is DSGVTQTPKHLITATGQRVTLRCSPRSGDLSVYWYQQSLDQGLQFLIQYYNGEERAKGNILERFSAQQFPDLHSELNLSSLELGDSALYFCASSPGHLGAQPQHFGDGTRLSIL.

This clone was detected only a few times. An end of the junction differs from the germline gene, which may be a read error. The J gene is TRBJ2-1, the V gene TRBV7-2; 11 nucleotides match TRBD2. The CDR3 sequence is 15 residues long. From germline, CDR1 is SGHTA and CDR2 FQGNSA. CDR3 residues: CASSLAGGFYNEQFF. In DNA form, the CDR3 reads TGTGCCAGCAGTTTAGCGGGGGGGTTCTACAATGAGCAGTTCTTC. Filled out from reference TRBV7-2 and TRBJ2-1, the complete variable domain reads GAGVSQSPSNKVTEKGKDVELRCDPISGHTALYWYRQSLGQGLEFLIYFQGNSAPDKSGLPSDRFSAERTGGSVSTLTIQRTQQEDSAVYLCASSLAGGFYNEQFFGPGTRLTVL.

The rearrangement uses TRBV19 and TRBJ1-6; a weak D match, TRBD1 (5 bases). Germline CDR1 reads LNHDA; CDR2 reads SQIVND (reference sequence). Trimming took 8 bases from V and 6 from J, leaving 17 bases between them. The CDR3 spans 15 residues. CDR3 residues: CASVRQGRGNSPLHF. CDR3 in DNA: TGTGCCAGTGTCCGGCAGGGAAGGGGTAATTCACCCCTCCACTTT.

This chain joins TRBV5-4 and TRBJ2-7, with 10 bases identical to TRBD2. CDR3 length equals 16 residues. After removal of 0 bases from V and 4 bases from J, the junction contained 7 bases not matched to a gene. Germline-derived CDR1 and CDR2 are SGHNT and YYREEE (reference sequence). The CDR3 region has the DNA TGTGCCAGCAGCTTGGCCGGTAGCGGGGGGATTTACGAGCAGTACTTC. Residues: CASSLAGSGGIYEQYF.

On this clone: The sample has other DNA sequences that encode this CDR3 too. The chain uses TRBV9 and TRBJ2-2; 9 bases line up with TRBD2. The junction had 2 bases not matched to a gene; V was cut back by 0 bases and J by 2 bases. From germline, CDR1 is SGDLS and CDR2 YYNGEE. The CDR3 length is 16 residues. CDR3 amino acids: CASSVGLAVNTGELFF. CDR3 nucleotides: TGTGCCAGCAGCGTAGGACTAGCGGTCAACACCGGGGAGCTGTTTTTT.

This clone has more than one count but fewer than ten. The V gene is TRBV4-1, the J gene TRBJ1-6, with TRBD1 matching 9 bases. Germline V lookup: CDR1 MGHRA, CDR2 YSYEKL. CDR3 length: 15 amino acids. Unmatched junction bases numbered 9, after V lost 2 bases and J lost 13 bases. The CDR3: CASSQPDRGSGPLHF. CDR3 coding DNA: TGCGCCAGCAGCCAACCCGACAGGGGGTCTGGTCCCCTCCACTTT.

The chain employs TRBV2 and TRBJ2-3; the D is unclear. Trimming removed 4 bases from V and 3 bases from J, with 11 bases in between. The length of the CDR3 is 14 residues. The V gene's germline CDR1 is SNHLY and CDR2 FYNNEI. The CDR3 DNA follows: TGTGCCAGCAGTGGAGCCGCTAAGACAGATACGCAGTATTTT. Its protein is CASSGAAKTDTQYF.

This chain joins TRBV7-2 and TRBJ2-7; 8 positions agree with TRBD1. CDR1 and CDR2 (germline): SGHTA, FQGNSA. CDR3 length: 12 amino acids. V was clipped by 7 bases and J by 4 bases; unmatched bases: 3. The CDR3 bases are TGTGCCAGCACGGACAGGGTATACGAGCAGTACTTC. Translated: CASTDRVYEQYF.

CDR3 bases: TGTGCCAGCAGCTTTGGCTCAGGACCACAGGGGGATGGGGGAAATAAGTTTGGGTCACCCCTCCACTTT. Encoded protein: CASSFGSGPQGDGGNKFGSPLHF. The gene calls are TRBV12-1 and TRBJ1-6; the D call in the table, TRBD1, was not verified against the DNA. TRBV12-1 is reported as a pseudogene. The CDR3 sequence is 23 residues long.

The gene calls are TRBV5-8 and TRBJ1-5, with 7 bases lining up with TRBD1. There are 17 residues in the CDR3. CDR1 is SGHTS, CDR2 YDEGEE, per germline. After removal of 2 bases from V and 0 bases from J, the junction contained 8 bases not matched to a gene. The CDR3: CASSFLLYRGSNQPQHF. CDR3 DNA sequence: TGTGCCAGCAGCTTTCTTCTTTACAGGGGTAGCAATCAGCCCCAGCATTTT.

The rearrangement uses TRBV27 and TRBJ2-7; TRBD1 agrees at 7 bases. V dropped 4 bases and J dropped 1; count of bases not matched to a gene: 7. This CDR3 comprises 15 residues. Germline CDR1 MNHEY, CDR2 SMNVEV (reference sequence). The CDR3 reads CASSSVGQPSYEQYF. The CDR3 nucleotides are TGTGCCAGCAGTTCAGTGGGACAGCCGTCCTACGAGCAGTACTTC.

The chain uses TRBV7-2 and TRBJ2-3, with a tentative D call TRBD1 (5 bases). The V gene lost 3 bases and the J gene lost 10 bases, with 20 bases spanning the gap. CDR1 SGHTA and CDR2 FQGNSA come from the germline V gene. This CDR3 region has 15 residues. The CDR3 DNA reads TGTGCCAGCAGCTTTTACGCGACAGAATCCTGGGCGCAGTATTTT. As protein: CASSFYATESWAQYF.

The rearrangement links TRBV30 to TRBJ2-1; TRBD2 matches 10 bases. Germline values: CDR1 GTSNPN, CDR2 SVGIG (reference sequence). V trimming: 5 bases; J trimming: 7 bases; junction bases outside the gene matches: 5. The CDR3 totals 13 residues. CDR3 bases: TGTGCCTGGGAGCGGGAGGGCCTAAATGAGCAGTTCTTC. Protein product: CAWEREGLNEQFF.

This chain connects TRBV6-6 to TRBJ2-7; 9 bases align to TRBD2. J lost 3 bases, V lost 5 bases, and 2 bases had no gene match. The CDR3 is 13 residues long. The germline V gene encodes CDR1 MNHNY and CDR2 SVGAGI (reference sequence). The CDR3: CASSPTSGYEQYF. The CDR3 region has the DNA TGTGCCAGCAGTCCGACTAGCGGCTACGAGCAGTACTTC.

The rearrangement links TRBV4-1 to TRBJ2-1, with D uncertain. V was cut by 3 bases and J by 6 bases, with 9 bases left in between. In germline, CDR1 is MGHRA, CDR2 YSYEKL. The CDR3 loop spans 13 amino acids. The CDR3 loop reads CASSHGGSNEQFF. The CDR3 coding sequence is TGCGCCAGCAGCCACGGCGGAAGCAATGAGCAGTTCTTC.

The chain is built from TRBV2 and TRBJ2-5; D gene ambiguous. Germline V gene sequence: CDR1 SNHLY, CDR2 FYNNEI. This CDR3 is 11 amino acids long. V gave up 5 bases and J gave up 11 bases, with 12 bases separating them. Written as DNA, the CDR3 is TGTGCCAGCAGTCCACTGTTTGAGCAGTACTTC. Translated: CASSPLFEQYF.